Listed here are 30 T cell receptor beta chains from one sample, sequenced in a study of cytomegalovirus exposure and HLA in healthy donors. PCR used 60 Vbeta primers and 13 Jbeta primers. Sequencing used immunoSEQ multiplex PCR; TCRdb keeps in-frame clones, though not all of them. This sample carries tens of thousands of clones, with under 4% going to the ten biggest clones. Sequenced material: PBMCs. Every receptor here comes from a female donor in good health and CMV-seropositive.

The CDR3 sequence is CASSLGSGDGETQYF. The CDR3, as DNA: TGTGCCAGCAGCTTAGGGAGCGGGGACGGAGAGACCCAGTACTTC. The chain has TRBV7-3 and TRBJ2-5; the match to TRBD2 covers 7 bases. This CDR3 comprises 15 residues. Germline CDR1 is SGHTA and CDR2 is FQGTGA. V shed 2 bases, J shed 4 bases, and the junction held 7 bases outside the gene matches.

The J gene is TRBJ1-6, the V gene TRBV5-4; D unclear. V lost 0 bases, J lost 5 bases, and 6 bases lay in between. The germline V gene has CDR1 SGHNT and CDR2 YYREEE (reference sequence). The CDR3 extends over 14 amino acids. Here the CDR3 reads CASSLVGDNSPLHF. In DNA, the CDR3 is TGTGCCAGCAGCTTGGTGGGAGATAATTCACCCCTCCACTTT.

The chain uses TRBV9 and TRBJ2-1; 8 bases align to TRBD2. There are 15 residues in the CDR3. Unmatched junction bases numbered 4, after V lost 3 bases and J lost 2 bases. Germline-derived CDR1 and CDR2 are SGDLS and YYNGEE. The CDR3 is CASSGAGEAYNEQFF. The CDR3 nucleotides are TGTGCCAGCAGCGGAGCGGGGGAAGCCTACAATGAGCAGTTCTTC.

The rearrangement uses TRBV19 and TRBJ2-7; 11 nucleotides match TRBD1. The V gene end was trimmed by 8 bases and the J gene end by 6 bases; junction bases not matched to a gene: 12. Germline assignment: CDR1 LNHDA and CDR2 SQIVND (reference sequence). The CDR3 has 15 residues. CDR3 loop: CASSDRGRSGAEQYF. CDR3 DNA: TGTGCCAGTTCGGACAGGGGGCGGTCGGGCGCCGAGCAGTACTTC. Full variable domain (rest looked up from reference TRBV19 and TRBJ2-7): DGGITQSPKYLFRKEGQNVTLSCEQNLNHDAMYWYRQDPGQGLRLIYYSQIVNDFQKGDIAEGYSVSREKKESFPLTVTSAQKNPTAFYLCASSDRGRSGAEQYFGPGTRLTVT.

The V gene is TRBV10-1, the J gene TRBJ2-7; D not certain. The CDR3 loop spans 14 amino acids. In germline, CDR1 is WNHNN, CDR2 SYGVQD (reference sequence). The V and J ends lost 2 bases and 7 bases respectively, with 15 bases between them. For the CDR3, the DNA is TGCGCCAGCAGTGAGGCTGGAGTATTACGAGAGCAGTACTTC. Amino acids: CASSEAGVLREQYF.

This chain uses TRBV5-1 with TRBJ2-3; D uncertain. This CDR3 is 17 amino acids long. V lost 2 bases to trimming and J lost 0 bases, with 16 bases between them. Germline CDR1 and CDR2: SGHRS and YFSETQ. The DNA of the CDR3 is TGCGCCAGCAGCTTCCTGTTATCGGTTTCTAGCACAGATACGCAGTATTTT. Translated, it gives CASSFLLSVSSTDTQYF.

The chain links TRBV6-6 to TRBJ2-7, with 9 bases lining up with TRBD1. V lost 8 bases to trimming and J lost 2 bases; unmatched junction nucleotides: 13. Germline V gene lookup returns CDR1 MNHNY and CDR2 SVGAGI (reference sequence). The CDR3 extends over 16 amino acids. In nucleotides, the CDR3 is TGTGCCAGCGCTACAAAAGGACAGGGGATCGCCTACGAGCAGTACTTC. Its protein is CASATKGQGIAYEQYF.

The DNA for the CDR3 is TGTGCCACCATTAGCGGGGCGAGGAACACCGGGGAGCTGTTTTTT. Residues: CATISGARNTGELFF. This rearrangement joins TRBV6-1 to TRBJ2-2, with 8 bases aligning to TRBD2. The length of the CDR3 is 15 residues. Germline CDR1 MNHNS, CDR2 SASEGT. The ends lost 10 bases at V and 1 base at J; junction bases unmatched: 8.

This rearrangement joins TRBV7-3 to TRBJ2-7; a weak D match, TRBD2 (6 bases). Germline V lookup: CDR1 SGHTA, CDR2 FQGTGA. Trimming pared 3 bases from V and 5 bases from J, leaving 14 bases between. The CDR3 spans 14 residues. The CDR3 loop reads CASSFGGGVHEQYF. The CDR3 nucleotides read TGTGCCAGCAGCTTCGGTGGCGGGGTTCACGAGCAGTACTTC. Complete variable domain (other parts from reference TRBV7-3 and TRBJ2-7): GAGVSQTPSNKVTEKGKYVELRCDPISGHTALYWYRQSLGQGPEFLIYFQGTGAADDSGLPNDRFFAVRPEGSVSTLKIQRTERGDSAVYLCASSFGGGVHEQYFGPGTRLTVT.

The chain recombines TRBV5-1 with TRBJ1-6; a possible D gene is TRBD1 (6 bases). The CDR3 contains 15 residues. Deletions cut 4 bases from V and 7 bases from J, with 15 bases between. The germline V gene has CDR1 SGHRS and CDR2 YFSETQ. The CDR3 reads CASSQTGTKNSPLHF. The CDR3 DNA is TGCGCCAGCAGCCAAACCGGGACAAAGAATTCACCCCTCCACTTT.

The V call is TRBV2, the J call TRBJ2-7; D uncertain. The CDR3 has 13 residues. From germline, CDR1 is SNHLY and CDR2 FYNNEI. Trimming took off 4 bases at V and 6 bases at J, with 13 bases between the two ends. CDR3 sequence reads: CASSVVERREQYF. CDR3 in DNA: TGTGCCAGCAGTGTTGTGGAGCGACGCGAGCAGTACTTC.

CDR3 sequence reads: CASSQDWIALGEQYF. The CDR3 bases are TGTGCCAGCAGCCAAGATTGGATAGCGCTAGGGGAGCAGTACTTC. The J gene is TRBJ2-7, the V gene TRBV14; D perhaps matches TRBD2 (5 bases). With 0 bases removed from V and 7 bases from J, the gap between germline ends came to 16 bases. The CDR3 has 15 residues. CDR1 and CDR2 (germline): SGHDN, FVKESK.

The V call is TRBV7-2, the J call TRBJ2-3, with 7 bases lining up with TRBD2. The V segment lost 1 base and the J segment 2 bases; nucleotides outside the gene matches: 3. Germline-derived CDR1 and CDR2 are SGHTA and FQGNSA. The CDR3 runs 15 residues. The CDR3 DNA sequence: TGTGCCAGCAGCTTAGGGGGGGGGACCACAGATACGCAGTATTTT. Amino acids: CASSLGGGTTDTQYF.

The chain couples TRBV18 to TRBJ1-1, with 10 positions matching TRBD1. The germline gives CDR1 KGHSH, CDR2 LQKENI. After removal of 5 bases from V and 5 bases from J, the junction contained 5 bases not matched to a gene. The length of the CDR3 is 14 residues. The CDR3 coding sequence is TGTGCCAGCTCATCGGGACAGGGGAAGACTGAAGCTTTCTTT. Translation gives CASSSGQGKTEAFF.

The chain carries TRBV6-6 and TRBJ1-4, with 9 positions matching TRBD1. Unmatched junction bases numbered 7, after V lost 8 bases and J lost 6 bases. The germline V gene encodes CDR1 MNHNY and CDR2 SVGAGI (reference sequence). The length of the CDR3 is 14 residues. In nucleotides, the CDR3 is TGTGCCAGCCTTCCCGGGACAGGGCATGAAAAACTGTTTTTT. This gives the protein CASLPGTGHEKLFF.

The rearrangement uses TRBV6-6 and TRBJ2-7; maybe TRBD2 (6 bases). The CDR3 contains 13 residues. Germline CDR1 MNHNY, CDR2 SVGAGI (reference sequence). Deletions cut 8 bases from V and 2 bases from J, with 13 bases between. CDR3 amino acids: CASQRADAYEQYF. DNA for the CDR3: TGTGCCAGCCAGCGGGCGGACGCCTACGAGCAGTACTTC.

The rearrangement joins TRBV5-1 to TRBJ1-4, with TRBD1 matching over 9 bases. V was clipped by 4 bases and J by 5 bases; unmatched bases: 9. The CDR3 loop spans 16 amino acids. The germline V gene encodes CDR1 SGHRS and CDR2 YFSETQ. CDR3 amino acids: CASSPARQGGNEKLFF. CDR3 coding DNA: TGCGCCAGCAGCCCAGCTCGACAGGGGGGAAATGAAAAACTGTTTTTT. The whole variable domain, remainder taken from reference TRBV5-1 and TRBJ1-4, is KAGVTQTPRYLIKTRGQQVTLSCSPISGHRSVSWYQQTPGQGLQFLFEYFSETQRNKGNFPGRFSGRQFSNSRSEMNVSTLELGDSALYLCASSPARQGGNEKLFFGSGTQLSVL.

CDR3 residues: CASSLGQTGEQFF. CDR3 DNA sequence: TGTGCCAGCAGCTTAGGGCAGACAGGTGAGCAGTTCTTC. This chain uses TRBV7-9 with TRBJ2-1; maybe TRBD1 (6 bases). There are 13 residues in the CDR3. V was cut by 1 base and J by 9 bases, with 10 bases left in between. Germline V gene sequence: CDR1 SEHNR, CDR2 FQNEAQ (reference sequence).

The chain recombines TRBV5-6 with TRBJ2-1; D is perhaps TRBD2 (6 bases). CDR1 SGHDT and CDR2 YYEEEE come from the germline V gene. This CDR3 has 14 residues. V was cut by 3 bases and J by 8 bases, with 15 bases left in between. In DNA form, the CDR3 reads TGTGCCAGCAGCTACCTCACTAGCCAGGATGAGCAGTTCTTC. It specifies CASSYLTSQDEQFF.

This chain connects TRBV14 to TRBJ1-1, with D perhaps matching TRBD1 (6 bases). The CDR3 spans 16 residues. From germline, CDR1 is SGHDN and CDR2 FVKESK. The germline V and J ends were trimmed by 5 bases and 1 base, with 17 bases remaining between them. The CDR3 spells CASSLATGTPNTEAFF. DNA for the CDR3: TGTGCCAGCAGCTTGGCGACGGGGACACCGAACACTGAAGCTTTCTTT.

The gene calls are TRBV7-6 and TRBJ1-6, with a possible D match to TRBD1 (6 bases). In germline, CDR1 is SGHVS, CDR2 FNYEAQ. CDR3 length equals 15 residues. V was pared by 6 bases and J by 8 bases, with 17 bases between. In DNA, the CDR3 is TGTGCCAGCAGGATCGGGGACACTCGGGATTCACCCCTCCACTTT. This codes for CASRIGDTRDSPLHF. Drawing the rest from reference TRBV7-6 and TRBJ1-6, the complete variable domain is GAGVSQSPRYKVTKRGQDVALRCDPISGHVSLYWYRQALGQGPEFLTYFNYEAQQDKSGLPNDRFSAERPEGSISTLTIQRTEQRDSAMYRCASRIGDTRDSPLHFGNGTRLTVT.

The chain links TRBV29-1 to TRBJ2-1; TRBD1 is a possible D gene (6 bases). This CDR3 region has 12 residues. V was trimmed by 3 bases and J by 6 bases, leaving 9 bases between them. Germline CDR1 SQVTM, CDR2 ANQGSEA. The CDR3 sequence is CSVEGQLNEQFF. For the CDR3, the DNA is TGCAGCGTTGAGGGACAACTCAATGAGCAGTTCTTC.

Comments on this clone: This specimen includes other DNA sequences encoding the same CDR3. The gene calls are TRBV9 and TRBJ2-1; 7 bases match TRBD2. After removal of 0 bases from V and 3 bases from J, the junction contained 3 bases not matched to a gene. Germline V gene sequence: CDR1 SGDLS, CDR2 YYNGEE. The length of the CDR3 is 15 residues. As DNA, the CDR3 is TGTGCCAGCAGCGTAGGCTCGGGGGGCTACAATGAGCAGTTCTTC. This translates into CASSVGSGGYNEQFF.

V is TRBV4-3 and J is TRBJ1-1; tentative D call: TRBD1 (5 bases). Germline V lookup: CDR1 LGHNA, CDR2 YSLEER. The ends were cut back, 2 bases at V and 4 bases at J, with 14 bases in the middle. This CDR3 comprises 15 residues. The CDR3 nucleotides are TGCGCCAGCAGCCAAAGTCGCCAGGGAATCACTGAAGCTTTCTTT. It codes for CASSQSRQGITEAFF.

The chain has TRBV27 and TRBJ1-5; D unresolved. CDR1 is MNHEY and CDR2 is SMNVEV in the germline V gene (reference sequence). CDR3 length equals 15 residues. V was cut by 5 bases and J by 4 bases, with 15 bases left in between. CDR3 region: CASSPTLAVNQPQHF. The DNA of the CDR3 is TGTGCCAGCAGTCCGACCCTAGCTGTAAATCAGCCCCAGCATTTT.

The DNA of the CDR3 is TGTGCCAGCAGTTCGGGACAGGGACCCTACGAGCAGTACTTC. Amino acids: CASSSGQGPYEQYF. The gene calls are TRBV28 and TRBJ2-7; 9 nucleotides line up with TRBD1. V was pared by 4 bases and J by 2 bases, with 3 bases of the junction left unmatched. CDR3 length equals 14 residues. The germline V gene has CDR1 MDHEN and CDR2 SYDVKM.

V and J are TRBV11-2 and TRBJ2-7; D is perhaps TRBD1 (6 bases). Germline V gene sequence: CDR1 SGHAT, CDR2 FQNNGV. This CDR3 has 14 amino acids. Trimming removed 6 bases at V and 4 bases at J, with 16 bases between. CDR3 in DNA: TGTGCCAGCAGACCTGCCGGGACAACTTACGAGCAGTACTTC. Translating gives CASRPAGTTYEQYF.

The gene calls are TRBV5-1 and TRBJ2-2; D is possibly TRBD1 (6 bases). CDR3 length equals 16 residues. V shed 7 bases and J shed 2 bases, with 18 bases lying between them. CDR1 is SGHRS, CDR2 YFSETQ, per germline. The CDR3 sequence is CASGRTTGVNTGELFF. The CDR3 DNA is TGCGCCAGCGGCAGGACGACAGGTGTCAACACCGGGGAGCTGTTTTTT.

The chain employs TRBV6-4 and TRBJ2-1, with 9 bases fitting TRBD2. V lost 5 bases, J lost 5 bases, and 4 bases stayed unmatched. This CDR3 spans 14 amino acids. Germline V gene sequence: CDR1 MRHNA, CDR2 SNTAGT. The CDR3 sequence: CASSPSGEDNEQFF. In DNA, the CDR3 is TGTGCCAGCAGTCCTAGCGGGGAGGACAATGAGCAGTTCTTC.

The J gene is TRBJ2-5, the V gene TRBV7-9; TRBD1 aligns across 10 bases. Looked up from germline, CDR1 is SEHNR and CDR2 is FQNEAQ (reference sequence). CDR3 length: 16 residues. J lost 5 bases, V lost 2 bases, and 8 bases had no gene match. The DNA for the CDR3 is TGTGCCAGCAGCTTAACCTCGGACAGGGGGGGGGAGACCCAGTACTTC. Its translation is CASSLTSDRGGETQYF.